This T cell receptor (beta chain) was sequenced during a study of blood T cell repertoires in COVID-19 (dated by TCRdb to 2019 to 2021). Study-level background: The collaborator samples originated in the United States, Italy and Spain and spanned the acute and convalescent phases of COVID-19. Where available, HLA class I and class II types were taken from metadata supplied by the sample provider and were not determined by assay-based typing. A de-identified subject ID, COVID-19 status, age in years and sex were almost always included in the sample metadata. The samples were drawn from two sources: the first 160 participants of the ongoing ImmuneRACE study, and 1,200 or so subjects contributed by 6 global collaborators. The prospective study material was composed of cDNA or gDNA derived from T cells, B-cell-depleted T cells, or PBMCs. The dataset comprised deeply sampled blood TCRbeta repertoires from subjects exposed to, actively infected with, or recovered from COVID-19. The repertoires were made available in a free public database intended to serve as a resource for research on the immune response to SARS-CoV-2. Points the paper makes about the study in general: How much clinical and demographic metadata was included differed by source and by participant, and the metadata was provided uncurated.

Whole blood was collected in K2EDTA tubes by collaborating institutions according to the institutions' own protocols. For TCRbeta analysis, collaborator samples were shipped as frozen whole blood, as isolated PBMCs, or as DNA extracted from either sample type. Between the V and J ends, shortened by 5 bases and 4 bases respectively, the junction contains 17 bases. The germline V gene specifies SGHAT as CDR1 and FQNNGV as CDR2. The CDR3, cysteine through phenylalanine, is 15 amino acids long. The CDR3 DNA has 45 bases and is translated from base 1. For this clone: This clone's antigen is unknown. No base quality values were provided; no much bigger clone lies one nucleotide off.

The immunoSEQ Assay, a bias-controlled multiplex PCR, was used to amplify TCRbeta CDR3 regions from genomic DNA. On the study's bioinformatics: Nucleated cell counts per sample were estimated from amplification of reference gene primers within the assay. Sequence reads were collapsed and filtered to measure the absolute abundance of every unique TCRbeta CDR3 rearrangement. For each sample, productive Simpson clonality was calculated as the square root of Simpson's diversity index over productive rearrangements. TCRdb obtained this table from immuneACCESS and retained in-frame rearrangements with V and J assigned. These tables miss some clones; where compared with another copy, unresolved V genes account for less than half of the shortfall, and the remainder is unexplained. V, J and clone size are taken as reported in that table, and D and trimming were inferred from the DNA itself. For this sample there are some 66,000 clones; roughly nine tenths appear just once. The ten largest make up about 7.3% of the sample.

Sequencing was carried out using peripheral blood. The source of this sequence is a human donor in a cohort sampled during active COVID-19. The chain links TRBV11-2 with TRBJ1-1; the D gene is possibly TRBD1, with 6 bases matching. For the CDR3, the sequence is CASSQGQISFTEAFF. Here is the DNA: TGTGCCAGCAGCCAAGGACAGATCTCCTTCACTGAAGCTTTCTTT.